This T cell receptor beta chain originates from a study of T cells in Graves' hyperthyroidism and ophthalmopathy. Findings and caveats of the study: Researchers report that a 13 V-J model separated ophthalmopathy from stable hyperthyroidism.

CDR3 length: 17 residues. The V gene's germline CDR1 is MNHEY and CDR2 SVGAGI. The V end lost 2 bases, the J end lost 4 bases, and 19 bases lay between the germline ends. Amplification of TCR beta CDR3 regions was performed using RNA transcripts as template. The HTBI set primed first-round TCR CDR3 RT-PCR. TCRdb called the multiplex PCR reads again in MiXCR, with one record for every CDR3 protein. The table includes some 440,000 distinct CDR3 sequences, around 14% detected once. This clonotype was recorded many times. Its target is not known. Using approximately 10 ml of fresh peripheral blood, PBMCs were prepared.

The sequence came from a woman younger than 30 with Graves' hyperthyroidism. The chain couples TRBV6-5 to TRBJ2-3; tentatively, D is TRBD1 or TRBD2 (6 bases each). Material for sequencing was blood. CDR3 sequence (DNA): TGTGCCAGCAGTTACCCCTGGAGGGGGAAGCCCCCAGATACGCAGTATTTT. Its protein is CASSYPWRGKPPDTQYF.